What follows is one T cell receptor beta chain and its context. This clone was seen just once. Its antigen is not yet known. Base qualities were left out, and no much larger clone turns up one base away. TCR libraries were generated with the immunoSEQ multiplex PCR assay, using TCR-beta and/or TCR-alpha/delta assays for each sample. Amplified TCR libraries were sequenced on the Illumina high-throughput platform. The study's processing was this. Clustering and dimensionality reduction relied on pairwise TCRdist distances among GMM-specific receptors from T cells that were either sorted ex vivo or expanded in vitro. Each clinical repertoire was assigned a mean NN-distance score, defined as the average TCRdist to the nearest 10% of tetramer-positive reference sequences. GEM TCR motif frequency was computed as the fraction of unique TCRs matching known GEM sequences by V/J usage and CDR3 length. Linear discriminant analysis with leave-one-out cross-validation, implemented in scikit-learn, was used to classify active tuberculosis. TCRdb's version of the immuneACCESS table is confined to in-frame rearrangements and falls short of the full clone set. An unresolved V gene accounts for under half of the shortfall where checked; the remainder is of unknown origin. That table furnishes V, J and clone size, whereas the DNA furnished D and trimming. This sample holds 35,000 to 50,000 clones; about 94% were observed only once. Together, the top ten hold 1.9% of the sample.

Trimming takes 5 bases off V and 4 bases off J; junction bases not matched to a gene: 10. The CDR3 has 15 amino acids, counting the end cysteine and phenylalanine. The read is trimmed to its CDR3 DNA, 45 bases read in frame from base 1. The germline V gene (reference sequence) supplies CDR1 LNHDA and CDR2 SQIVND. The record originates from a study of T cells in tuberculosis (dated by TCRdb to 2017 to 2018). In terms of the full investigation: To characterize T cells specific for the mycobacterial lipid antigen glucose monomycolate (GMM), the study used CD1B tetramers together with high-throughput TCR immunosequencing. With approximately ten people per group, a South African clinical cohort compared IGRA-negative adolescents, IGRA-positive adolescents with latent tuberculosis, and adults with active tuberculosis.

General study outcomes and caveats: Which clinical samples got chosen depended on the availability of cryopreserved specimens, and the active tuberculosis cases were adults, whereas the controls were adolescents. An accuracy of more than 80% (AUROC over 0.8) was reached by a classifier using the diverse GMM-specific repertoire, compared with 70% to 75% accuracy when GEM motif frequencies were used. Shorter CDR3-alpha lengths in active tuberculosis patients partly drove the smaller NN-distances, and the TCR-beta difference was not statistically significant. Compared with IGRA-negative controls, TCR-alpha repertoires from active tuberculosis had smaller mean NN-distances to GMM-specific TCRs, which suggests clonal expansion of these TCRs.

At study entry, a tuberculin skin test and the QuantiFERON-TB GOLD In-Tube IGRA were used to screen adolescents for latent tuberculosis infection. Unsorted cryopreserved PBMC were immunosequenced, covering on average roughly 100,000 T cells per clinical donor. Eleven high schools in the Worcester region of the Western Cape, South Africa, served as enrollment sites for adolescents aged 12 to 18 years. Approximately ten M. tuberculosis-infected adolescents and about 10 uninfected adolescents, matched for age and sex, were selected. For the adolescents, PBMC were isolated by density centrifugation from freshly drawn heparinized blood and then cryopreserved.

Rearrangement joined TRBV19 to TRBJ1-1, with TRBD1 matching 7 junction bases. What was sequenced was PBMCs. The sequence derives from a donor aged 10-30 years with latent tuberculosis or without tuberculosis infection. Some clones in this sample may be carry-over from other donors' samples. The CDR3 protein: CASSFDRVGSTEAFF. The sequence in DNA is TGTGCCAGTAGTTTTGACAGGGTGGGGAGCACTGAAGCTTTCTTT.